This is a list of T cell receptor beta chains from one sample in a study of cytotoxic CD8 clonotypes in ibrutinib-treated CLL. Clones were read by immunoSEQ multiplex PCR, and TCRdb kept only the in-frame ones, dropping some. The sample consists of about 28,000 clones, roughly 60% of them appearing once. The sequences come from PBMCs, collected before ibrutinib treatment. The source of these receptors is a human donor with chronic lymphocytic leukemia. Each CDR3 is given with its conserved first and last residue. The order of the fields is J gene, clone size, D gene, V gene, CDR3 protein, CDR3 DNA. The D gene is left open where the match is weak. Rows may omit the clone size; those that give it use once, few, many or a size class.

>TRBJ2-5|-|-|TRBV19
CASSALRTAYQETQYF
TGTGCCAGTAGTGCTTTAAGGACGGCGTACCAAGAGACCCAGTACTTC
>TRBJ1-2|medium-sized|TRBD1|TRBV13
CASSHRGLFNYGYTF
TGTGCCAGCAGCCACAGGGGACTATTTAACTATGGCTACACCTTC
>TRBJ1-6|-|-|TRBV2
CASSGQENSPLHF
TGTGCCAGCAGTGGACAGGAAAATTCACCCCTCCACTTT
>TRBJ1-1|-|-|TRBV6-1
CASSYADTEAFF
TGTGCCAGCAGTTATGCGGACACTGAAGCTTTCTTT
>TRBJ2-1|few|-|TRBV19
CASSMGVAAYNEQFF
TGTGCCAGTAGTATGGGGGTAGCGGCTTACAATGAGCAGTTCTTC
>TRBJ1-2|-|-|TRBV5-1
CASNTLGNYGYTF
TGCGCCAGCAATACCCTTGGGAACTATGGCTACACCTTC
>TRBJ2-2|-|-|TRBV4-1
CASSQDPGLPNTGELFF
TGCGCCAGCAGCCAAGATCCCGGACTTCCGAACACCGGGGAGCTGTTTTTT
>TRBJ1-5|-|TRBD1|TRBV27
CASSFKGAGQPQHF
TGTGCCAGCAGTTTTAAGGGGGCGGGTCAGCCCCAGCATTTT
>TRBJ1-1|-|TRBD1|TRBV5-1
CASSDQGANTEAFF
TGCGCCAGCAGCGATCAGGGGGCCAACACTGAAGCTTTCTTT
>TRBJ2-6|few|-|TRBV7-2
CASSSQEANVLTF
TGTGCCAGCAGCTCCCAGGAGGCCAACGTCCTGACTTTC
>TRBJ1-5|-|-|TRBV6-1
CASSEFDVNQPQHF
TGTGCCAGCAGTGAATTTGACGTAAATCAGCCCCAGCATTTT
>TRBJ2-5|-|TRBD2|TRBV15
CATSPWTSGPAQETQYF
TGTGCCACCAGCCCCTGGACTAGCGGACCCGCACAAGAGACCCAGTACTTC
>TRBJ2-5|-|TRBD2|TRBV4-1
CASSQGRGGMETQYF
TGCGCCAGCAGCCAAGGGCGGGGGGGCATGGAGACCCAGTACTTC
>TRBJ1-2|-|-|TRBV10-3
CAISERAGMRGAANYGYTF
TGTGCCATCAGTGAGAGGGCCGGCATGCGGGGGGCGGCTAACTATGGCTACACCTTC
>TRBJ1-5|-|TRBD1|TRBV7-9
CASSQGEWANQPQHF
TGTGCCAGCAGCCAGGGGGAATGGGCCAATCAGCCCCAGCATTTT
>TRBJ1-1|once|-|TRBV5-1
CASSLEGATEAFF
TGCGCCAGCAGCTTGGAGGGAGCCACTGAAGCTTTCTTT
>TRBJ2-7|few|TRBD1|TRBV6-1
CASTPGGQGGDEQYF
TGTGCCAGCACCCCCGGAGGACAGGGGGGTGACGAGCAGTACTTC
>TRBJ1-2|few|TRBD1|TRBV27
CASKGGGYGYTF
TGTGCCAGCAAAGGGGGCGGGTATGGCTACACCTTC
>TRBJ1-3|-|-|TRBV4-1
CASSHGTSSGNTIYF
TGCGCCAGCAGCCATGGGACAAGCTCTGGAAACACCATATATTTT
>TRBJ2-5|once|-|TRBV28
CASSMTENQETQYF
TGTGCCAGCAGTATGACCGAAAACCAAGAGACCCAGTACTTC
>TRBJ1-1|-|-|TRBV9
CASSVADGTLATENTEAFF
TGTGCCAGCAGCGTAGCCGACGGAACCCTAGCGACCGAGAACACTGAAGCTTTCTTT
>TRBJ2-2|few|-|TRBV7-9
CASSLAVGDPGELFF
TGTGCCAGCAGCTTAGCCGTTGGAGACCCAGGGGAGCTGTTTTTT
>TRBJ2-7|medium-sized|-|TRBV2
CASMGDWPDSYEQYF
TGTGCCAGCATGGGTGATTGGCCTGACTCTTACGAGCAGTACTTC
>TRBJ1-2|-|-|TRBV5-4
CASSLGGGRVYYGYTF
TGTGCCAGCAGCTTGGGTGGGGGCAGGGTATACTATGGCTACACCTTC
>TRBJ1-6|-|-|TRBV6-5
CASSYWTVNSPLHF
TGTGCCAGCAGTTACTGGACGGTTAATTCACCCCTCCACTTT
>TRBJ2-3|-|TRBD2|TRBV9
CASSDGLAGGPTDTQYF
TGTGCCAGCAGCGATGGACTAGCGGGGGGCCCCACAGATACGCAGTATTTT
>TRBJ1-2|-|-|TRBV27
CASSLSQGNYGYTF
TGTGCCAGCAGTTTAAGTCAGGGTAACTATGGCTACACCTTC
>TRBJ2-1|few|-|TRBV7-2
CASSLTQSWGNEQFF
TGTGCCAGCAGCTTAACCCAATCGTGGGGTAATGAGCAGTTCTTC
>TRBJ2-7|few|-|TRBV25-1
CASSSATGPDNSYEQYF
TGTGCCAGCAGTTCAGCTACAGGGCCCGACAACTCCTACGAGCAGTACTTC
>TRBJ1-2|few|-|TRBV2
CASNPEQYNYGYTF
TGTGCCAGCAACCCAGAACAGTATAACTATGGCTACACCTTC
>TRBJ2-3|-|TRBD2|TRBV30
CAASGLAGGADTQYF
TGTGCCGCTTCGGGACTAGCGGGAGGGGCAGATACGCAGTATTTT
>TRBJ1-2|-|TRBD1|TRBV19
CASSMTGSYTF
TGTGCCAGTAGTATGACAGGGTCCTACACCTTC
>TRBJ2-7|once|TRBD1|TRBV5-6
CASNDPDRVGYEQYF
TGTGCCAGCAACGACCCCGACAGGGTAGGCTACGAGCAGTACTTC
>TRBJ1-1|medium-sized|-|TRBV11-2
CASSPGGGTEAFF
TGTGCCAGCAGCCCTGGAGGGGGCACTGAAGCTTTCTTT
>TRBJ2-5|-|TRBD2|TRBV5-6
CASSSPGRVKQETQYF
TGTGCCAGCAGCTCCCCCGGGAGGGTAAAACAAGAGACCCAGTACTTC
>TRBJ2-5|-|-|TRBV6-6
CASSYGVQGQETQYF
TGTGCCAGCAGTTACGGGGTCCAGGGTCAAGAGACCCAGTACTTC
>TRBJ1-4|-|TRBD1|TRBV27
CASSPTGGAEGEKLFF
TGTGCCAGCAGTCCAACAGGGGGCGCGGAGGGTGAAAAACTGTTTTTT
>TRBJ1-1|-|TRBD1|TRBV7-9
CASSLAGQERKAFF
TGTGCCAGCAGCTTAGCTGGACAGGAACGGAAAGCTTTCTTT
>TRBJ2-2|-|-|TRBV6-5
CASSYYTRGELFF
TGTGCCAGCAGTTACTACACCCGCGGGGAGCTGTTTTTT
>TRBJ1-2|few|-|TRBV2
CASTRGALGFGYTF
TGTGCCAGCACCCGGGGGGCCTTGGGGTTTGGCTACACCTTC
>TRBJ2-1|-|TRBD1|TRBV25-1
CASSDPGTESNEQFF
TGTGCCAGCAGTGATCCCGGGACAGAAAGCAATGAGCAGTTCTTC
>TRBJ2-7|once|TRBD2|TRBV30
CAWSSTGGGPSSYEQYF
TGTGCCTGGAGTTCGACCGGGGGGGGACCAAGCTCCTACGAGCAGTACTTC
>TRBJ2-1|-|-|TRBV5-4
CASSPLFSNEQFF
TGTGCCAGCAGCCCCCTTTTCTCCAATGAGCAGTTCTTC
>TRBJ2-7|-|-|TRBV6-5
CASRTTQGVSYEQYF
TGTGCCAGCAGGACGACGCAGGGAGTCTCCTACGAGCAGTACTTC
>TRBJ2-7|-|TRBD2|TRBV5-3
CARSLLTSEPPEEQYF
TGTGCCAGAAGCTTACTGACTAGCGAGCCACCTGAGGAGCAGTACTTC
>TRBJ1-2|once|-|TRBV2
CASSEDRRHGYTF
TGTGCCAGCAGTGAAGACAGGAGGCATGGCTACACCTTC
>TRBJ2-7|once|TRBD1|TRBV18
CASSPGQGPTYEQYF
TGTGCCAGCTCACCCGGACAGGGGCCCACCTACGAGCAGTACTTC
>TRBJ1-1|-|-|TRBV6-5
CASSSGTPDTEAFF
TGTGCCAGCAGTTCCGGGACCCCAGACACTGAAGCTTTCTTT
>TRBJ2-2|-|-|TRBV5-5
CASSLTSPTRTGELFF
TGTGCCAGCAGCTTGACTAGTCCAACACGCACCGGGGAGCTGTTTTTT